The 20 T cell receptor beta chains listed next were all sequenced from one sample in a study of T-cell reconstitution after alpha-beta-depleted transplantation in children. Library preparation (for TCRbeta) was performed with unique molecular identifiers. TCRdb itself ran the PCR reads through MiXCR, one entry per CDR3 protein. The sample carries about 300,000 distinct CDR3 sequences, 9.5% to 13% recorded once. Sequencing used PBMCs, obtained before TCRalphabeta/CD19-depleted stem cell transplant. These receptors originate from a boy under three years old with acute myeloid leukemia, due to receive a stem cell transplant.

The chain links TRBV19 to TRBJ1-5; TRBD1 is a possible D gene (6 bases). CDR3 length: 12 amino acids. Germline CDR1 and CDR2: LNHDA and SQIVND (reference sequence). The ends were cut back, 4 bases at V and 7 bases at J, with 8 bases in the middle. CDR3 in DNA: TGTGCCAGTAGTACCAGGGGACAGCCCCAGCATTTT. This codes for CASSTRGQPQHF.

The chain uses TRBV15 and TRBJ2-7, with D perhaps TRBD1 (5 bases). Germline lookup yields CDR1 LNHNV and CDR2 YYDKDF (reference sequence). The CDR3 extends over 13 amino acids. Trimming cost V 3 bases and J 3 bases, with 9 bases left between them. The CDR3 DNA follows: TGTGCCACCAGCAGTAACAGGATCTACGAGCAGTACTTC. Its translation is CATSSNRIYEQYF.

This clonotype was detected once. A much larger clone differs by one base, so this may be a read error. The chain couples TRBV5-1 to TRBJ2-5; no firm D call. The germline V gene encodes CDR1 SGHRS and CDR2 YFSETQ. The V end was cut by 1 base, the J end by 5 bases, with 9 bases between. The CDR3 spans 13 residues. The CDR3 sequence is CASSLTLSETQYF. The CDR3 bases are TGCGCCAGCAGCTTGACCTTATCCGAGACCCAGTACTTC.

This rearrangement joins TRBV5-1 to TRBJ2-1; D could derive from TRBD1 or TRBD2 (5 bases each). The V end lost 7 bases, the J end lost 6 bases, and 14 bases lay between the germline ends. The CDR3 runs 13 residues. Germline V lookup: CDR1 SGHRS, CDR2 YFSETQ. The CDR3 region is CASGFRGTNEQFF. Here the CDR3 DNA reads TGCGCCAGCGGGTTCCGGGGCACCAATGAGCAGTTCTTC.

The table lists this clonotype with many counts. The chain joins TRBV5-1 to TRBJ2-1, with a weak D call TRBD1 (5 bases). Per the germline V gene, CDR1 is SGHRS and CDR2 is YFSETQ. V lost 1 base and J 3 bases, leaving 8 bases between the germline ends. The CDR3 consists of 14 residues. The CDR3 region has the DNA TGCGCCAGCAGCTTGAGGCAGGGCTACAATGAGCAGTTCTTC. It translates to CASSLRQGYNEQFF.

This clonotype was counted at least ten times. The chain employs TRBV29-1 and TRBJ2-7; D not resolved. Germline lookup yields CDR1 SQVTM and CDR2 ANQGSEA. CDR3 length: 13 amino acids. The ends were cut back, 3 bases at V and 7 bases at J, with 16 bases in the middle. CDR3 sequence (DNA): TGCAGCGTTGAGGGGTATAATAGTGTAGAGCAGTACTTC. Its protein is CSVEGYNSVEQYF.

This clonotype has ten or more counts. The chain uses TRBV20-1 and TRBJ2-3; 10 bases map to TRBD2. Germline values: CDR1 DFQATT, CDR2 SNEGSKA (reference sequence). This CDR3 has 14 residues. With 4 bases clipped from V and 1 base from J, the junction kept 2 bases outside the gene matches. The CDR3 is CSAKRGGGTDTQYF. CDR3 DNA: TGCAGTGCTAAGCGGGGGGGCGGCACAGATACGCAGTATTTT.

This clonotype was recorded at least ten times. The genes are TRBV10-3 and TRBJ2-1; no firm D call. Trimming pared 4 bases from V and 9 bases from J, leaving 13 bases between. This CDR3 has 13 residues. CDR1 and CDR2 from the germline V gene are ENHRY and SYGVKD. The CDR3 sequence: CAISGGIESEQFF. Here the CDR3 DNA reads TGTGCCATCAGTGGCGGAATCGAGAGTGAGCAGTTCTTC.

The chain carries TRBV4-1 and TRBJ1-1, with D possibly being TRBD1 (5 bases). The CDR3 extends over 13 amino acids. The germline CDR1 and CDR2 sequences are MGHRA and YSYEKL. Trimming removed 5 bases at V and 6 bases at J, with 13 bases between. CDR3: CASSFGLGPEAFF. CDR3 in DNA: TGCGCCAGCAGCTTCGGGCTGGGGCCTGAAGCTTTCTTT.

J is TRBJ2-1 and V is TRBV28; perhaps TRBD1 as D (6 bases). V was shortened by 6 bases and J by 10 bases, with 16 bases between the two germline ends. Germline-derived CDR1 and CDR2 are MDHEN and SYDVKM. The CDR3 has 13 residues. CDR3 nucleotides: TGTGCCAGCAGCCCCACAGGGAGCAGGGAGCAGTTCTTC. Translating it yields CASSPTGSREQFF.

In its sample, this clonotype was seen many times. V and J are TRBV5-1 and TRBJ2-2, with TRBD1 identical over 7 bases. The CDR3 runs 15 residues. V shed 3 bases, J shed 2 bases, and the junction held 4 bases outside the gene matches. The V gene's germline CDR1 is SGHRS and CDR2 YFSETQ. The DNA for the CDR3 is TGCGCCAGCAGCTCGGGACAGACAAACACCGGGGAGCTGTTTTTT. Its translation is CASSSGQTNTGELFF.

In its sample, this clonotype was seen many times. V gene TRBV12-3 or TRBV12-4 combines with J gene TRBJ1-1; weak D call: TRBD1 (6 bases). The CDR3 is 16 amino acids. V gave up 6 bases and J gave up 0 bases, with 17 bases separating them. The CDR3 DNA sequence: TGTGCCAGCAGGGATGACAGGTTTGGCATGAACACTGAAGCTTTCTTT. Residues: CASRDDRFGMNTEAFF.

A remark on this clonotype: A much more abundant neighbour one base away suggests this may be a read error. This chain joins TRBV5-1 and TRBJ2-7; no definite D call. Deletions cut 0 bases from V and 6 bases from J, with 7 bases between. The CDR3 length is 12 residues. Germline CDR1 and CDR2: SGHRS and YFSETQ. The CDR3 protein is CASSLGPAEQYF. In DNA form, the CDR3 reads TGCGCCAGCAGCTTGGGACCAGCCGAGCAGTACTTC. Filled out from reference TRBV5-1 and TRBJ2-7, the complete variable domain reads KAGVTQTPRYLIKTRGQQVTLSCSPISGHRSVSWYQQTPGQGLQFLFEYFSETQRNKGNFPGRFSGRQFSNSRSEMNVSTLELGDSALYLCASSLGPAEQYFGPGTRLTVT.

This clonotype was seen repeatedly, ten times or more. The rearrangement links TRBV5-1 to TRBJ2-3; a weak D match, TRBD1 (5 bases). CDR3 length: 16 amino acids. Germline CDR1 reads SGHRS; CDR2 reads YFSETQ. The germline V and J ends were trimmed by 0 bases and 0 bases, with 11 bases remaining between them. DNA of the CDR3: TGCGCCAGCAGCTTGGGCCCGGCAGGGAGCACAGATACGCAGTATTTT. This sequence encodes CASSLGPAGSTDTQYF.

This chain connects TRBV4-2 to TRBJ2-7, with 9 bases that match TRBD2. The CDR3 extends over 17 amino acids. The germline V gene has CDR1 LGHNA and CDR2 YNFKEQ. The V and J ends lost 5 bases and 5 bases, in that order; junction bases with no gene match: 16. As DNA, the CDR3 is TGTGCCAGCAGCTTCAAAAGGGCGGGAGGGCCCCGTCACGAGCAGTACTTC. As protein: CASSFKRAGGPRHEQYF.

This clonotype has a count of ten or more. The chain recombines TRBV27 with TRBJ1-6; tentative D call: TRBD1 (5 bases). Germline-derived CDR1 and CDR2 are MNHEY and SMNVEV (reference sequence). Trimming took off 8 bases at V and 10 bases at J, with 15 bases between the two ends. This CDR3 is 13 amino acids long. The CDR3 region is CASYSRVGSPLHF. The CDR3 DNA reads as TGTGCCAGCTATTCCAGGGTAGGCTCACCCCTCCACTTT.

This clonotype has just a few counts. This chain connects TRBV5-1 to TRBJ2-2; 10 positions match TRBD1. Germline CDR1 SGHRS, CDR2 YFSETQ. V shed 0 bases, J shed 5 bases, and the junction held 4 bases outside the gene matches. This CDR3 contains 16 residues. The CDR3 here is CASSLVTGGGTGELFF. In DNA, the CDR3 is TGCGCCAGCAGCTTGGTGACAGGGGGCGGTACCGGGGAGCTGTTTTTT.

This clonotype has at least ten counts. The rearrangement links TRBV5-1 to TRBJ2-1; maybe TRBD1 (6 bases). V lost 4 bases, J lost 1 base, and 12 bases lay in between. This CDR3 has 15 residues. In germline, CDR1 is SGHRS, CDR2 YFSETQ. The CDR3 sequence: CASSPWTDSYNEQFF. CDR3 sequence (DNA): TGCGCCAGCAGCCCGTGGACAGATTCCTACAATGAGCAGTTCTTC.

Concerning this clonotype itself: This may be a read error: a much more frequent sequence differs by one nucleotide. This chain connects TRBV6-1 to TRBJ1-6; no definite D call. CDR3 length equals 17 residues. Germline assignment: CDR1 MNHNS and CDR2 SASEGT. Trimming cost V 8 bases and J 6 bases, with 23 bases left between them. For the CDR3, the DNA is TGTGCCAGCCCGTTCCATGGAGCTGGGAACCCTAATTCACCCCTCCACTTT. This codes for CASPFHGAGNPNSPLHF.

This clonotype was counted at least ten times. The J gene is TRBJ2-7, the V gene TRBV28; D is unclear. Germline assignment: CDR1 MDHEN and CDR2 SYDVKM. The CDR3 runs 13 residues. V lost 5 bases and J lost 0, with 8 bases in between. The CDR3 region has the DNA TGTGCCAGCAGTGCCCCAGTCTCCTACGAGCAGTACTTC. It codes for CASSAPVSYEQYF.